The present T cell receptor beta chain was sequenced within a study of T cell responses to AZD1222 COVID-19 vaccine. Findings and caveats of the study: Variant regions that are unmutated are reportedly the target of nearly half of spike-specific TCRs.

V lost 0 bases, J lost 4 bases, and 9 bases lay in between. CDR1 is LNHNV, CDR2 YYDKDF, per germline (reference sequence). The CDR3 totals 14 residues. Regarding this clone: The antigen is undetermined.

Clones were sequenced by immunoSEQ multiplex PCR, and TCRdb holds only the in-frame ones, with some missing. The top ten hold about 1% of the sample, which has 210,000 or so clones, about 92% seen once. The TCR originated in an adult in good health. Specimen: peripheral blood, collected on day 0 of MenACWY control vaccination. The V call is TRBV15, the J call TRBJ2-5; D perhaps matches TRBD2 (6 bases). The CDR3 loop is CATSRDRRAETQYF. The CDR3 DNA reads TGTGCCACCAGCAGAGATAGGAGGGCAGAGACCCAGTACTTC.